Each of the 28 T cell receptor beta chains below was sequenced from the same sample in a study of T cells in Graves' hyperthyroidism and ophthalmopathy. RNA transcripts were the template for amplifying TCR beta CDR3 regions. Carried out on the TCR CDR3, a first-round RT-PCR used the HTBI primer set. TCRdb recomputed calls from the multiplex PCR reads with MiXCR, one row per CDR3 protein. The sample holds around 190,000 distinct CDR3 sequences; 17% are singletons and the top ten take 53%. The specimen was blood. The receptors here all came from a woman aged 50 to 65 with Graves' hyperthyroidism.

The sample holds a few counts of this clonotype. The chain recombines TRBV20-1 with TRBJ2-4; D ambiguous. Trimming stripped 6 bases from V and 7 bases from J, with 10 bases between. The CDR3 runs 11 residues. From germline, CDR1 is DFQATT and CDR2 SNEGSKA (reference sequence). CDR3 sequence: CSATFRNIQYF. CDR3 sequence (DNA): TGCAGTGCAACCTTCAGGAACATTCAGTACTTC.

This clonotype was counted only a few times. The chain combines TRBV29-1 with TRBJ2-1; 14 bases are shared with TRBD2. The V segment lost 7 bases and the J segment 5 bases; nucleotides outside the gene matches: 4. Germline V gene data show CDR1 as SQVTM and CDR2 as ANQGSEA. The CDR3 runs to 14 residues. Here the CDR3 reads CSELGLAGDNEQFF. DNA for the CDR3: TGCAGCGAGCTGGGACTAGCGGGGGACAATGAGCAGTTCTTC.

This clonotype has at least ten counts. V usage is TRBV12-3 or TRBV12-4 and J usage is TRBJ1-2; 12 nucleotides align to TRBD1. V was pared by 5 bases and J by 5 bases, with 3 bases of the junction left unmatched. The CDR3 is 14 amino acids. CDR3: CASSRGQGAYGYTF. The CDR3 coding sequence is TGTGCCAGCAGTCGGGGACAGGGGGCATATGGCTACACCTTC.

The chain employs TRBV7-8 and TRBJ1-2; 10 bases map to TRBD1. Germline loops: CDR1 SGHVS, CDR2 FQNEAQ. Trimming removed 4 bases from V and 6 bases from J; junction bases left unmatched: 8. The CDR3 is made up of 15 amino acids. The CDR3 spells CASSSSTGGANGYTF. CDR3 nucleotides: TGTGCCAGCAGCTCTTCGACAGGGGGCGCAAATGGCTACACCTTC.

The chain couples TRBV30 to TRBJ1-5; D remains unclear. CDR3 length: 13 amino acids. Per germline, CDR1 GTSNPN and CDR2 SVGIG (reference sequence). V lost 2 bases and J lost 5, with 10 bases in between. CDR3 amino acids: CAWSKDGYQPQHF. Here the CDR3 DNA reads TGTGCCTGGAGTAAGGACGGCTATCAGCCCCAGCATTTT.

This clonotype was observed at least ten times. V is TRBV19 and J is TRBJ2-1; 11 bases are shared with TRBD1. The CDR3 runs 18 residues. The V and J ends lost 3 bases and 0 bases, in that order; junction bases with no gene match: 7. Germline V gene lookup returns CDR1 LNHDA and CDR2 SQIVND (reference sequence). DNA for the CDR3: TGTGCCAGTAGTATCGGACAGGGGGCCCTAAACTCCTACAATGAGCAGTTCTTC. Its translation: CASSIGQGALNSYNEQFF.

This clonotype was picked up many times. The chain recombines TRBV6-2 or TRBV6-3 with TRBJ2-7; D remains unclear. Germline loops: CDR1 MNHEY, CDR2 SVGEGT. The CDR3 loop spans 11 amino acids. With 7 bases removed from V and 3 bases from J, the gap between germline ends came to 7 bases. The chain's CDR3 is CASTNGYEQYF. The CDR3 nucleotides read TGTGCCAGCACCAACGGCTACGAGCAGTACTTC.

The chain joins TRBV14 to TRBJ2-1, with 11 positions matching TRBD2. The CDR3 spans 16 residues. V dropped 4 bases and J dropped 5; count of bases not matched to a gene: 7. Germline V CDR1 and CDR2: SGHDN, FVKESK. The CDR3 DNA follows: TGTGCCAGCAGCCCCAGGGGGACTAGCGGTAACAATGAGCAGTTCTTC. Its translation is CASSPRGTSGNNEQFF. Variable domain in full (rest from reference TRBV14 and TRBJ2-1): EAGVTQFPSHSVIEKGQTVTLRCDPISGHDNLYWYRRVMGKEIKFLLHFVKESKQDESGMPNNRFLAERTGGTYSTLKVQPAELEDSGVYFCASSPRGTSGNNEQFFGPGTRLTVL.

The gene calls are TRBV4-2 and TRBJ2-2, with a tentative D call TRBD2 (6 bases). The CDR3 is 16 residues long. In germline, CDR1 is LGHNA, CDR2 YNFKEQ. Deletions cut 4 bases from V and 4 bases from J, with 16 bases between. CDR3 bases: TGTGCCAGCAGCCCCCGGAGACTAGTGGTCACCGGGGAGCTGTTTTTT. Protein product: CASSPRRLVVTGELFF.

At least ten counts were recorded for this clonotype. In DNA form, the CDR3 reads TGTGCCAGCAGCTCTGGGGGGCTTCGACCCCGGGGGGACACAGATACGCAGTATTTT. It translates to CASSSGGLRPRGDTDTQYF. J is TRBJ2-3 and V is TRBV7-9; tentatively, D is TRBD2 (7 bases). The CDR3 runs to 19 residues. V was cut by 4 bases and J by 2 bases, with 25 bases left in between. Germline assignment: CDR1 SEHNR and CDR2 FQNEAQ (reference sequence).

This clonotype has only a few counts. A junction end diverges from the germline sequence, so it may reflect a read error. This rearrangement joins TRBV2 to TRBJ1-4; 9 nucleotides agree with TRBD1. Per germline, CDR1 SNHLY and CDR2 FYNNEI. The CDR3 totals 15 residues. CDR3 amino acids: CASTRIRTGDDKLFF. CDR3 sequence (DNA): TGTGCCAGCACACGGATTAGGACAGGGGATGACAAACTGTTTTTT.

Comments on this clonotype: A much larger clone is a single base away; this may be a read error. The rearrangement links TRBV18 to TRBJ2-5, with 7 bases matching TRBD2. The CDR3 is made up of 13 amino acids. V dropped 3 bases and J dropped 9; count of bases not matched to a gene: 7. Germline CDR1 KGHSH, CDR2 LQKENI. The CDR3 protein is CASSPDVRGAQYF. DNA of the CDR3: TGTGCCAGCTCACCCGACGTCCGGGGGGCCCAGTACTTC. Variable domain in full (rest from reference TRBV18 and TRBJ2-5): NAGVMQNPRHLVRRRGQEARLRCSPMKGHSHVYWYRQLPEEGLKFMVYLQKENIIDESGMPKERFSAEFPKEGPSILRIQQVVRGDSAAYFCASSPDVRGAQYFGPGTRLLVL.

About this clonotype itself: This may come from a read error, since a much larger clone is one base off. This rearrangement joins TRBV11-3 to TRBJ2-7; D is possibly TRBD2 (6 bases). The CDR3 covers 17 residues. Germline-derived CDR1 and CDR2 are SGHNT and YENEEA. V lost 1 base to trimming and J lost 5 bases, with 21 bases between them. CDR3 bases: TGTGCCAGCAGCTTAGCTCGCATTATGACGGGGGTCCACGAGCAGTACTTC. Amino acid sequence: CASSLARIMTGVHEQYF.

V gene TRBV7-2 combines with J gene TRBJ1-5; unclear D gene. This CDR3 contains 12 residues. Between the trimmed V and J ends, which lost 0 bases and 6 bases, there was a span of 3 bases. Germline-derived CDR1 and CDR2 are SGHTA and FQGNSA. CDR3 sequence reads: CASSLAFQPQHF. In nucleotides, the CDR3 is TGTGCCAGCAGCTTAGCGTTTCAGCCCCAGCATTTT.

In this sample, this clonotype turned up many times. V and J are TRBV29-1 and TRBJ2-7, with TRBD1 matching 8 bases. This CDR3 is built from 16 residues. Losses at the gene ends were 0 bases for V and 2 bases for J; bases not matched to a gene: 9. CDR1 and CDR2 from the germline V gene are SQVTM and ANQGSEA. For the CDR3, the DNA is TGCAGCGTTGAAGACCCAGACAGGGGTGAAACCTACGAGCAGTACTTC. This codes for CSVEDPDRGETYEQYF.

This clonotype was counted ten times or more. The chain links TRBV19 to TRBJ1-5, with TRBD1 as a possible D gene (5 bases). V gave up 3 bases and J gave up 7 bases, with 13 bases separating them. The CDR3 has 14 amino acids. From germline, CDR1 is LNHDA and CDR2 SQIVND (reference sequence). This CDR3 reads CASSIRGEIQPQHF. The CDR3 bases are TGTGCCAGTAGTATCCGGGGGGAGATCCAGCCCCAGCATTTT.

This clonotype has a count of ten or more. The chain couples TRBV5-1 to TRBJ2-1, with D unclear. The CDR3 length is 14 residues. Germline-derived CDR1 and CDR2 are SGHRS and YFSETQ. Deletions cut 0 bases from V and 8 bases from J, with 12 bases between. The DNA for the CDR3 is TGCGCCAGCAGCTTGGGCTCCGCGTCGGATGAGCAGTTCTTC. This codes for CASSLGSASDEQFF.

In this sample, this clonotype turned up many times. The V call is TRBV12-3 or TRBV12-4, the J call TRBJ2-1; 14 bases fit TRBD2. The CDR3 loop spans 14 amino acids. The V and J ends lost 10 bases and 6 bases, in that order; junction bases with no gene match: 5. The CDR3 coding sequence is TGTGCCATCCTGGGACTAGCGGGAGCCAATGAGCAGTTCTTC. Translation gives CAILGLAGANEQFF.

This clonotype was seen more than once but under ten times. The chain employs TRBV25-1 and TRBJ1-4; 8 bases are shared with TRBD1. The CDR3 runs 14 residues. Germline-derived CDR1 and CDR2 are MGHDK and SYGVNS. V was clipped by 2 bases and J by 8 bases; unmatched bases: 4. The CDR3 spells CASSEQGAGEKLFF. CDR3 bases: TGTGCCAGCAGTGAACAGGGGGCAGGAGAAAAACTGTTTTTT.

Ten or more counts support this clonotype. The chain combines TRBV20-1 with TRBJ2-7, with 11 bases identical to TRBD2. In germline, CDR1 is DFQATT, CDR2 SNEGSKA (reference sequence). V shed 3 bases and J 0 bases; nucleotides not matched to a gene: 7. The CDR3 is 16 amino acids. The CDR3 DNA follows: TGCAGTGCTAGGCGACTAGCGGGGATCAGCTCCTACGAGCAGTACTTC. This encodes CSARRLAGISSYEQYF.

The J gene is TRBJ2-2, the V gene TRBV3-1; 9 bases agree with TRBD2. Germline values: CDR1 LGHDT, CDR2 YNNKEL (reference sequence). V dropped 0 bases and J dropped 1; count of bases not matched to a gene: 3. The CDR3 has 17 residues. The CDR3 DNA follows: TGTGCCAGCAGCCAAGATCTACTAGCGGGGAACACCGGGGAGCTGTTTTTT. Translated: CASSQDLLAGNTGELFF.

This clonotype was observed a handful of times. This chain joins TRBV24-1 and TRBJ2-2; D is undetermined. Germline-derived CDR1 and CDR2 are KGHDR and SFDVKD. The CDR3 covers 16 residues. Deletions cut 4 bases from V and 1 base from J, with 12 bases between. In DNA form, the CDR3 reads TGTGCCACCAGTGACCCGCGGCAAGGGAACACCGGGGAGCTGTTTTTT. Encoded protein: CATSDPRQGNTGELFF.

This clonotype was observed a few times. The chain carries TRBV19 and TRBJ2-2; 7 bases agree with TRBD2. The CDR3 sequence is 15 residues long. V lost 3 bases, J lost 5 bases, and 6 bases stayed unmatched. The germline V gene encodes CDR1 LNHDA and CDR2 SQIVND (reference sequence). In DNA, the CDR3 is TGTGCCAGTAGTATGGGCGGGAGACGGACCGGGGAGCTGTTTTTT. Its translation is CASSMGGRRTGELFF.

This clonotype has just a few counts. The V gene is TRBV27, the J gene TRBJ1-4; D is unresolved. V lost 5 bases and J lost 8, with 12 bases in between. CDR3 length equals 13 residues. Germline CDR1 reads MNHEY; CDR2 reads SMNVEV (reference sequence). The DNA of the CDR3 is TGTGCCAGCAGTCCGCGACGGGTCGAAAAACTGTTTTTT. It specifies CASSPRRVEKLFF.

This clonotype was observed a single time. The chain uses TRBV5-1 and TRBJ2-2; possible D gene TRBD2, 5 bases. With 0 bases removed from V and 0 bases from J, the gap between germline ends came to 9 bases. This CDR3 contains 16 residues. The germline gives CDR1 SGHRS, CDR2 YFSETQ. This CDR3 reads CASSLAGGSNTGELFF. As DNA, the CDR3 is TGCGCCAGCAGCTTGGCAGGAGGATCGAACACCGGGGAGCTGTTTTTT.

This clonotype was seen ten or more times. The rearrangement links TRBV7-9 to TRBJ1-1; D is possibly TRBD1 (6 bases). CDR1 is SEHNR, CDR2 FQNEAQ, per germline (reference sequence). The CDR3 totals 15 residues. V lost 3 bases, J lost 5 bases, and 16 bases lay in between. Here the CDR3 DNA reads TGTGCCAGCAGCTTTACCGGACAGACGATTACTGAAGCTTTCTTT. This encodes CASSFTGQTITEAFF.

The CDR3 bases are TGCAGCGTTGGGCTACAGGGGGCTAGCAACGAGCAGTACTTC. This codes for CSVGLQGASNEQYF. The genes are TRBV29-1 and TRBJ2-7; 9 positions agree with TRBD1. CDR1 and CDR2 (germline): SQVTM, ANQGSEA. The CDR3 is 14 amino acids. V lost 4 bases and J lost 5; bases outside the gene matches: 9.

This clonotype was detected a few times. The chain links TRBV7-8 to TRBJ1-5; no reliable D call. Trimming took off 5 bases at V and 5 bases at J, with 10 bases between the two ends. Germline CDR1 reads SGHVS; CDR2 reads FQNEAQ. This CDR3 spans 13 amino acids. The CDR3: CASSAQRDQPQHF. CDR3 nucleotides: TGTGCCAGCAGCGCACAAAGAGATCAGCCCCAGCATTTT.